The 9 T cell receptor beta chains in this list originate from one sample, sequenced in a study of CDR3 diversity in severe acne. Via MiXCR, TCRdb re-called the PCR reads, giving one row per CDR3 protein. The sample comprises fewer than 90,000 distinct CDR3 sequences, approximately 51% of which are singletons, and roughly an eighth rests with the top ten. Sample: blood. Source of these receptors: a male donor in good health, without acne.

The chain couples TRBV29-1 to TRBJ2-7; TRBD2 might be the D (6 bases). This CDR3 is 13 amino acids long. Germline V gene lookup returns CDR1 SQVTM and CDR2 ANQGSEA. Trimming stripped 4 bases from V and 5 bases from J, with 15 bases between. Here the CDR3 reads CSVGLRRGDEQYF. In DNA form, the CDR3 reads TGCAGCGTTGGCCTGCGGAGGGGTGACGAGCAGTACTTC.

The count of this clonotype is one. The V gene is TRBV15, the J gene TRBJ1-2; D gene ambiguous. Germline CDR1 LNHNV, CDR2 YYDKDF (reference sequence). The V and J ends lost 3 bases and 1 base respectively, with 18 bases between them. This CDR3 is 17 amino acids long. The CDR3 nucleotides are TGTGCCACCAGCAGTGGGTCGATTTCTTACAGTAACTATGGCTACACCTTC. Translating gives CATSSGSISYSNYGYTF.

The CDR3 spells CASSEHRVNTEAFF. The DNA of the CDR3 is TGTGCCAGCAGTGAACACAGGGTCAACACTGAAGCTTTCTTT. The V call is TRBV6-1, the J call TRBJ1-1, with D possibly matching TRBD1 (6 bases). Between the trimmed V and J ends, which lost 2 bases and 2 bases, there was a span of 9 bases. Looked up from germline, CDR1 is MNHNS and CDR2 is SASEGT. The CDR3 loop spans 14 amino acids.

This clonotype was seen at least ten times. This sequence joins TRBV6-1 and TRBJ2-1; TRBD1 aligns across 7 bases. With V trimmed by 4 bases and J by 3 bases, 6 bases remained unmatched. This CDR3 has 15 amino acids. CDR1 is MNHNS and CDR2 is SASEGT in the germline V gene. Here the CDR3 DNA reads TGTGCCAGCAGTGTAAGGGACAGAAACTACAATGAGCAGTTCTTC. Translating it yields CASSVRDRNYNEQFF.

The genes are TRBV6-1 and TRBJ2-7; TRBD2 is a possible D gene (6 bases). This CDR3 is 15 amino acids long. Germline CDR1 and CDR2: MNHNS and SASEGT. V lost 2 bases and J lost 6, with 17 bases in between. The CDR3 DNA follows: TGTGCCAGCAGTGAAAGAGCGGAGGGCTCCACCGAGCAGTACTTC. Translating gives CASSERAEGSTEQYF.

The genes are TRBV7-2 and TRBJ2-5; D ambiguous. V lost 9 bases and J lost 3, with 17 bases in between. CDR3 length equals 14 residues. CDR1 is SGHTA, CDR2 FQGNSA, per germline. The CDR3 protein is CASSIAPQEETQYF. Written as DNA, the CDR3 is TGTGCCAGTAGTATAGCCCCCCAGGAAGAGACCCAGTACTTC.

For this clonotype: Here the CDR3 omits its conserved ending phenylalanine or tryptophan, so a read error is the likely source. The DNA for the CDR3 is TGTGCCAGTAGTGGACGGTTCGGCGGGGGGGGGGCAGATACGCAGTATTCT. Translation: CASSGRFGGGGADTQYS. The chain combines TRBV25-1 with TRBJ2-3, with 9 nucleotides matching TRBD2. Germline assignment: CDR1 MGHDK and CDR2 SYGVNS. There are 17 residues in the CDR3.

At least ten counts were recorded for this clonotype. The V gene is TRBV24-1, the J gene TRBJ1-1, with 9 nucleotides matching TRBD1. The ends lost 3 bases at V and 10 bases at J; junction bases unmatched: 8. This CDR3 comprises 14 residues. From germline, CDR1 is KGHDR and CDR2 SFDVKD. The CDR3, as DNA: TGTGCCACCAGTGATGGGGGGACAGGGCTTGCAGCTTTCTTT. This sequence encodes CATSDGGTGLAAFF.

This chain connects TRBV7-9 to TRBJ1-5; no clear D gene. There are 13 residues in the CDR3. The germline CDR1 and CDR2 sequences are SEHNR and FQNEAQ (reference sequence). V shed 1 base and J shed 6 bases, with 7 bases lying between them. CDR3 loop: CASSLVEGQPQHF. CDR3 nucleotides: TGTGCCAGCAGCTTAGTGGAGGGTCAGCCCCAGCATTTT. The complete variable domain, with remaining parts taken from reference TRBV7-9 and TRBJ1-5, reads DTGVSQNPRHKITKRGQNVTFRCDPISEHNRLYWYRQTLGQGPEFLTYFQNEAQLEKSRLLSDRFSAERPKGSFSTLEIQRTEQGDSAMYLCASSLVEGQPQHFGDGTRLSIL.